These 28 T cell receptor beta chains originate from one sample sequenced in a study of control samples from healthy donors and cancer patients. Profiling relied on immunoSEQ multiplex PCR, and the TCRdb table lists in-frame clones only, not all of them. The repertoire holds roughly 120,000 clones, with roughly 88% as singletons. Input material: blood. The receptors derive from a man between 50 and 59 years old in good health.

The chain links TRBV6-5 to TRBJ1-5; TRBD1 might be the D (5 bases). V gave up 4 bases and J gave up 6 bases, with 16 bases separating them. The germline CDR1 and CDR2 sequences are MNHEY and SVGAGI. This CDR3 is built from 15 residues. Written as DNA, the CDR3 is TGTGCCAGCAGTTCAACGAGGGGTTTAGGTCAGCCCCAGCATTTT. Amino acid sequence: CASSSTRGLGQPQHF.

This chain connects TRBV5-1 to TRBJ1-2; D gene ambiguous. Trimming stripped 4 bases from V and 0 bases from J, with 7 bases between. Germline V gene sequence: CDR1 SGHRS, CDR2 YFSETQ. The length of the CDR3 is 13 residues. The chain's CDR3 is CASSVDSNYGYTF. As DNA, the CDR3 is TGCGCCAGCAGCGTCGACTCTAACTATGGCTACACCTTC.

The V and J genes are TRBV29-1 and TRBJ2-1, with 7 bases identical to TRBD2. This CDR3 spans 12 amino acids. The V and J ends lost 5 bases and 7 bases, in that order; junction bases with no gene match: 5. Germline lookup yields CDR1 SQVTM and CDR2 ANQGSEA. CDR3 bases: TGCAGCGTTTTTGGCGGGGGTAATGAGCAGTTCTTC. Residues: CSVFGGGNEQFF.

A single count supports this clone. The CDR3: CASSWGTAYNEQFF. The CDR3 DNA is TGTGCCAGCAGTTGGGGGACAGCCTACAATGAGCAGTTCTTC. This chain joins TRBV27 and TRBJ2-1; 7 nucleotides match TRBD1. Trimming at V came to 4 bases and at J to 2 bases, leaving 2 bases not matched to a gene. Germline loops: CDR1 MNHEY, CDR2 SMNVEV (reference sequence). CDR3 length: 14 amino acids.

The chain recombines TRBV7-9 with TRBJ2-3, with 14 bases matching TRBD2. The CDR3 covers 15 residues. In germline, CDR1 is SEHNR, CDR2 FQNEAQ (reference sequence). J lost 9 bases, V lost 5 bases, and 7 bases had no gene match. The CDR3 DNA reads as TGTGCCAGCAGCGCGGGACTAGCGGGGGTCGAGACGCAGTATTTT. As protein: CASSAGLAGVETQYF.

The rearrangement uses TRBV30 and TRBJ2-2; possibly TRBD2 for D (5 bases). The germline V gene has CDR1 GTSNPN and CDR2 SVGIG (reference sequence). Trimming shortened V by 3 bases and J by 7 bases, and 12 bases separated the two germline ends. The CDR3 loop spans 13 amino acids. In nucleotides, the CDR3 is TGTGCCTGGAGCGAGGGCCTAGGCGGGGAGCTGTTTTTT. Protein: CAWSEGLGGELFF. Full variable domain (missing parts from reference TRBV30 and TRBJ2-2): SQTIHQWPATLVQPVGSPLSLECTVEGTSNPNLYWYRQAAGRGLQLLFYSVGIGQISSEVPQNLSASRPQDRQFILSSKKLLLSDSGFYLCAWSEGLGGELFFGEGSRLTVL.

This clone was observed a single time. The CDR3 DNA reads as TGTGCCAGCGCCGGGGTTGGGACTGAAGCTTTCTTT. Its protein is CASAGVGTEAFF. This chain joins TRBV7-9 and TRBJ1-1, with unresolved D. Trimming left V 8 bases short and J 5 bases short, with 12 bases between. CDR3 length: 12 residues. The germline V gene encodes CDR1 SEHNR and CDR2 FQNEAQ (reference sequence).

The CDR3 nucleotides read TGTGCCACCAGTGATTTGGCAGATACGCAGTATTTT. As protein: CATSDLADTQYF. The J gene is TRBJ2-3, the V gene TRBV24-1; D unresolved. V lost 0 bases, J lost 4 bases, and 1 base lay in between. In germline, CDR1 is KGHDR, CDR2 SFDVKD. CDR3 size: 12 residues.

V gene TRBV7-8 combines with J gene TRBJ1-3; D unresolved. CDR1 is SGHVS and CDR2 is FQNEAQ in the germline V gene. This CDR3 region has 14 residues. Trimming shortened V by 4 bases and J by 1 base, and 8 bases separated the two germline ends. This CDR3 reads CASSSRGSGNTIYF. The DNA for the CDR3 is TGTGCCAGCAGCTCTCGGGGTTCTGGAAACACCATATATTTT. The full variable domain, with the rest looked up from reference TRBV7-8 and TRBJ1-3, is GAGVSQSPRYKVAKRGQDVALRCDPISGHVSLFWYQQALGQGPEFLTYFQNEAQLDKSGLPSDRFFAERPEGSVSTLKIQRTQQEDSAVYLCASSSRGSGNTIYFGEGSWLTVV.

This chain uses TRBV5-5 with TRBJ2-1, with 8 bases identical to TRBD1. CDR3 length: 16 residues. Germline CDR1 and CDR2: SGHKS and YYEKEE (reference sequence). V trimming: 3 bases; J trimming: 6 bases; junction bases outside the gene matches: 11. The CDR3 DNA is TGTGCCAGCAGCTATCCTCCCGGACAGGGTATCAATGAGCAGTTCTTC. Amino acid sequence: CASSYPPGQGINEQFF.

J is TRBJ1-5 and V is TRBV4-1, with D unclear. This CDR3 region has 14 residues. Germline assignment: CDR1 MGHRA and CDR2 YSYEKL. With 6 bases removed from V and 6 bases from J, the gap between germline ends came to 15 bases. The CDR3 loop is CASSPGVGSQPQHF. In DNA form, the CDR3 reads TGCGCCAGCAGTCCCGGGGTAGGGTCTCAGCCCCAGCATTTT.

The CDR3 reads CASSQKRGRTDTQYF. Here the CDR3 DNA reads TGTGCCAGCAGTCAAAAGCGGGGGCGCACAGATACGCAGTATTTT. The V gene is TRBV27, the J gene TRBJ2-3; TRBD2 matches 8 bases. V lost 5 bases to trimming and J lost 1 base; unmatched junction nucleotides: 5. The CDR3 extends over 15 amino acids. Germline CDR1 and CDR2: MNHEY and SMNVEV (reference sequence).

This chain joins TRBV6-5 and TRBJ1-1; 9 nucleotides agree with TRBD1. V shed 4 bases, J shed 0 bases, and the junction held 0 bases outside the gene matches. CDR1 and CDR2 (germline): MNHEY, SVGAGI. CDR3 length: 14 amino acids. The CDR3 sequence is CASSWDRVNTEAFF. The DNA of the CDR3 is TGTGCCAGCAGTTGGGACAGGGTGAACACTGAAGCTTTCTTT.

V is TRBV7-6 and J is TRBJ1-4; a weak D match, TRBD1 (6 bases). Trimming removed 3 bases at V and 7 bases at J, with 15 bases between. This CDR3 is built from 15 residues. Germline loops: CDR1 SGHVS, CDR2 FNYEAQ. CDR3 coding DNA: TGTGCCAGCAGCTTTTTGGGACACATGGTTGAAAAACTGTTTTTT. It is translated as CASSFLGHMVEKLFF. Drawing the rest from reference TRBV7-6 and TRBJ1-4, the complete variable domain is GAGVSQSPRYKVTKRGQDVALRCDPISGHVSLYWYRQALGQGPEFLTYFNYEAQQDKSGLPNDRFSAERPEGSISTLTIQRTEQRDSAMYRCASSFLGHMVEKLFFGSGTQLSVL.

This rearrangement joins TRBV6-1 to TRBJ2-1; weak D call: TRBD2 (6 bases). V shed 2 bases and J shed 7 bases, with 15 bases lying between them. Germline V gene data show CDR1 as MNHNS and CDR2 as SASEGT. This CDR3 comprises 15 residues. The CDR3 spells CASSEFGGARNEQFF. The CDR3 DNA reads as TGTGCCAGCAGTGAATTCGGCGGGGCGAGGAATGAGCAGTTCTTC.

CDR3 in amino acids: CASSADRPGANEKLFF. Here the CDR3 DNA reads TGTGCCAGCAGTGCTGACAGGCCCGGGGCTAATGAAAAACTGTTTTTT. The chain recombines TRBV25-1 with TRBJ1-4; TRBD1 is a possible D gene (6 bases). With 4 bases removed from V and 3 bases from J, the gap between germline ends came to 15 bases. Germline V CDR1 and CDR2: MGHDK, SYGVNS. The CDR3 is 16 amino acids.

The rearrangement uses TRBV19 and TRBJ1-5; D is ambiguous. CDR3 length equals 13 residues. V shed 5 bases and J shed 5 bases, with 10 bases lying between them. CDR1 and CDR2 from the germline V gene are LNHDA and SQIVND (reference sequence). CDR3 nucleotides: TGTGCCAGTAGTGTCCAGGATGATCAGCCCCAGCATTTT. This codes for CASSVQDDQPQHF.

The chain couples TRBV28 to TRBJ1-5; possible D gene TRBD1, 5 bases. The CDR3 sequence is 15 residues long. Germline-derived CDR1 and CDR2 are MDHEN and SYDVKM. Trimming cost V 6 bases and J 3 bases, with 15 bases left between them. CDR3 loop: CASRPGKGVNQPQHF. CDR3 in DNA: TGTGCCAGCAGACCAGGGAAAGGAGTCAATCAGCCCCAGCATTTT. The variable domain in full, with the rest retrieved from reference TRBV28 and TRBJ1-5, is DVKVTQSSRYLVKRTGEKVFLECVQDMDHENMFWYRQDPGLGLRLIYFSYDVKMKEKGDIPEGYSVSREKKERFSLILESASTNQTSMYLCASRPGKGVNQPQHFGDGTRLSIL.

This sequence joins TRBV10-2 and TRBJ2-1, with 12 nucleotides matching TRBD2. V trimming: 9 bases; J trimming: 7 bases; junction bases outside the gene matches: 7. CDR1 is WSHSY, CDR2 SAAADI, per germline. This CDR3 contains 14 residues. The CDR3 coding sequence is TGCGCCAGTTCCGGACTAGCGGGGTGGAATGAGCAGTTCTTC. Its protein is CASSGLAGWNEQFF.

V and J are TRBV4-1 and TRBJ1-2, with TRBD1 as a possible D gene (5 bases). CDR1 and CDR2 from the germline V gene are MGHRA and YSYEKL. This CDR3 contains 14 residues. Trimming took 0 bases from V and 7 from J, leaving 12 bases between them. CDR3 residues: CASSQEGHPFGYTF. For the CDR3, the DNA is TGCGCCAGCAGCCAAGAGGGGCACCCGTTTGGCTACACCTTC.

This chain uses TRBV29-1 with TRBJ1-2, with 7 nucleotides matching TRBD1. The CDR3 sequence is 13 residues long. Per the germline V gene, CDR1 is SQVTM and CDR2 is ANQGSEA. Losses at the gene ends were 0 bases for V and 2 bases for J; bases not matched to a gene: 0. The CDR3 protein is CSVEETGNYGYTF. The CDR3, as DNA: TGCAGCGTTGAAGAGACAGGGAACTATGGCTACACCTTC.

The chain uses TRBV6-5 and TRBJ1-2; 8 nucleotides match TRBD1. V lost 5 bases and J lost 12; bases outside the gene matches: 5. Germline assignment: CDR1 MNHEY and CDR2 SVGAGI. The CDR3 runs 11 residues. The CDR3 nucleotides read TGTGCCAGCAGTAAGACAGGGGCCCACACCTTC. As protein: CASSKTGAHTF.

The chain couples TRBV6-5 to TRBJ2-7; TRBD1 matches at 7 bases. Germline-derived CDR1 and CDR2 are MNHEY and SVGAGI. V lost 6 bases and J lost 3; bases outside the gene matches: 5. The CDR3 has 13 residues. Here the CDR3 reads CASSLGQNYEQYF. The CDR3 bases are TGTGCCAGCAGCCTGGGACAGAACTACGAGCAGTACTTC.

The chain uses TRBV13 and TRBJ2-3; D remains ambiguous. Deletions cut 0 bases from V and 7 bases from J, with 11 bases between. The CDR3 consists of 14 residues. Per germline, CDR1 PRHDT and CDR2 FYEKMQ (reference sequence). The CDR3 nucleotides are TGTGCCAGCAGCTTAGGGACGAAAGCCAATACGCAGTATTTT. As protein: CASSLGTKANTQYF.

This chain links TRBV4-2 with TRBJ1-5; a weak D match, TRBD1 (6 bases). Germline V lookup: CDR1 LGHNA, CDR2 YNFKEQ. The V end lost 1 base, the J end lost 6 bases, and 10 bases lay between the germline ends. This CDR3 is 14 amino acids long. In DNA form, the CDR3 reads TGTGCCAGCAGCCAAGGGCAGGGGAGTCAGCCCCAGCATTTT. This codes for CASSQGQGSQPQHF.

This clone has only a few counts. This chain links TRBV5-4 with TRBJ2-3; 8 bases are shared with TRBD1. V lost 2 bases, J lost 2 bases, and 4 bases stayed unmatched. Germline loops: CDR1 SGHNT, CDR2 YYREEE (reference sequence). CDR3 length: 15 residues. CDR3 sequence: CASSLTGGSTDTQYF. The CDR3 bases are TGTGCCAGCAGCTTAACAGGGGGATCCACAGATACGCAGTATTTT.

This chain uses TRBV6-6 with TRBJ1-2; 7 bases align to TRBD1. From germline, CDR1 is MNHNY and CDR2 SVGAGI (reference sequence). The V segment lost 2 bases and the J segment 4 bases; nucleotides outside the gene matches: 10. This CDR3 is built from 16 residues. DNA for the CDR3: TGTGCCAGCAGTTACGCCCTTGGGGGGGACAGCTATGGCTACACCTTC. Translated, it gives CASSYALGGDSYGYTF.

The V and J genes are TRBV27 and TRBJ2-2; D might be TRBD1 or TRBD2, each matching 5 bases. There are 15 residues in the CDR3. The germline V gene encodes CDR1 MNHEY and CDR2 SMNVEV (reference sequence). The V and J ends lost 6 bases and 5 bases respectively, with 16 bases between them. The DNA of the CDR3 is TGTGCCAGCAGCTCCCGGGGCCGAGGGACCGGGGAGCTGTTTTTT. As protein: CASSSRGRGTGELFF.